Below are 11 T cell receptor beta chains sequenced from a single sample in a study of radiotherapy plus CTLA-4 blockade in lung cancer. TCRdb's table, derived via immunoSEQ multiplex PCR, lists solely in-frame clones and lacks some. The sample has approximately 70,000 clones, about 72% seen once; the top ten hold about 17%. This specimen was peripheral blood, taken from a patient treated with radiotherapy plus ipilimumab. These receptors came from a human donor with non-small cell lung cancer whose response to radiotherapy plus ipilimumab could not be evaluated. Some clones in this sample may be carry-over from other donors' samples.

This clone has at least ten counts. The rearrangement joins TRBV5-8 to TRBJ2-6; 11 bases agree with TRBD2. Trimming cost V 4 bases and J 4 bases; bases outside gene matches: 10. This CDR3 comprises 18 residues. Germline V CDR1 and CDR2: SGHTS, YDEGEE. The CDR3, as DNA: TGTGCCAGCAGCCTAGCGGGGGGCCTCCGTGGGGGGGCCAACGTCCTGACTTTC. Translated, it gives CASSLAGGLRGGANVLTF.

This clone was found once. The CDR3 here is CASSRQEGAFIDTQYF. The CDR3 DNA is TGTGCCAGCAGTAGGCAGGAAGGGGCGTTTATAGATACGCAGTATTTT. This chain joins TRBV28 and TRBJ2-3, with D possibly matching TRBD1 (5 bases). The CDR3 length is 16 residues. With 5 bases removed from V and 5 bases from J, the gap between germline ends came to 20 bases. Per germline, CDR1 MDHEN and CDR2 SYDVKM.

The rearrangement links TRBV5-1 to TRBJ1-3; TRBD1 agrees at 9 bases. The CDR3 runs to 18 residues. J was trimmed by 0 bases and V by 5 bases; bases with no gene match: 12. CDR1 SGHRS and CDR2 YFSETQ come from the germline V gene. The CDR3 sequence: CASRQIFRDRDSGNTIYF. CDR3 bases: TGCGCCAGCAGACAGATTTTCCGGGACAGGGACTCTGGAAACACCATATATTTT.

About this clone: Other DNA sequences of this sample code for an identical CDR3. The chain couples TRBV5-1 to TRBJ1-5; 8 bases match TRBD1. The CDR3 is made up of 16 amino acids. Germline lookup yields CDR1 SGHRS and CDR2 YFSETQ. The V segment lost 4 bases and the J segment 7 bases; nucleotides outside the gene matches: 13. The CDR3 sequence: CASSLGTGGRGQPQHF. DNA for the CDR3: TGCGCCAGCAGCCTGGGGACAGGAGGGCGAGGACAGCCCCAGCATTTT.

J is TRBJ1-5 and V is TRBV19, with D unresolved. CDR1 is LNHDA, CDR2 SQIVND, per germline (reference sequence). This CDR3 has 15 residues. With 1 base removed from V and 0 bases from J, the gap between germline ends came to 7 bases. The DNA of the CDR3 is TGTGCCAGTAGTATAGGTGGCAGTAGCAATCAGCCCCAGCATTTT. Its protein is CASSIGGSSNQPQHF.

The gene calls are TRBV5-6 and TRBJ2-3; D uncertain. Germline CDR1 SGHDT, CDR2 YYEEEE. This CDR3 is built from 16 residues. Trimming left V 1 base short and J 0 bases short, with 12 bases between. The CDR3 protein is CASSLRLQASTDTQYF. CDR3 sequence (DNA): TGTGCCAGCAGCTTGCGGCTGCAGGCCAGCACAGATACGCAGTATTTT. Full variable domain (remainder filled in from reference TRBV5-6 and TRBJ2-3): DAGVTQSPTHLIKTRGQQVTLRCSPKSGHDTVSWYQQALGQGPQFIFQYYEEEERQRGNFPDRFSGHQFPNYSSELNVNALLLGDSALYLCASSLRLQASTDTQYFGPGTRLTVL.

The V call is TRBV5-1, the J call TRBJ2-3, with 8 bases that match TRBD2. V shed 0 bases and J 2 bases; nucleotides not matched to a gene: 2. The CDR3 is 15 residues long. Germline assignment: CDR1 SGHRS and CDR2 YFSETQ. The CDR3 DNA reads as TGCGCCAGCAGCTTGGTAGCGGGGACCACAGATACGCAGTATTTT. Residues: CASSLVAGTTDTQYF.

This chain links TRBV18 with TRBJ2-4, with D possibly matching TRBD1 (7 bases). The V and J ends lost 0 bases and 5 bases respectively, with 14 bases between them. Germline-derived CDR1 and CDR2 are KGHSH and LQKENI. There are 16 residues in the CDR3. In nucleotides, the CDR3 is TGTGCCAGCTCACCACCAGGAGGGGGCGGGGAAAACATTCAGTACTTC. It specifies CASSPPGGGGENIQYF.

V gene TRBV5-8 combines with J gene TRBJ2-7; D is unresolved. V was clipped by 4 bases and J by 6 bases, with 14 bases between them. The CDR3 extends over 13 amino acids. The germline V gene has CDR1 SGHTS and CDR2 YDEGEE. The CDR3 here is CASSLNHLGEQYF. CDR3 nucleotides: TGTGCCAGCAGCCTTAATCACCTAGGCGAGCAGTACTTC.

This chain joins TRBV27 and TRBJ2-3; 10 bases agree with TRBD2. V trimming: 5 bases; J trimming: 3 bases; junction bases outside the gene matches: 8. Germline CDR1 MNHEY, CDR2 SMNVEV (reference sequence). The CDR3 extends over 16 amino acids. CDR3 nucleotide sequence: TGTGCCAGCAGTCGGTTAGCGGGGGGTATGACAGATACGCAGTATTTT. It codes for CASSRLAGGMTDTQYF.

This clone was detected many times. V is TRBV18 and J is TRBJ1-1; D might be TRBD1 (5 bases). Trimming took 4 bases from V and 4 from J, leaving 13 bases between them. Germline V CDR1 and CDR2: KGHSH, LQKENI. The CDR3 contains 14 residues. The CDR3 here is CASSRGVRGTEAFF. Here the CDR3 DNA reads TGTGCCAGCTCACGGGGGGTCCGGGGCACTGAAGCTTTCTTT. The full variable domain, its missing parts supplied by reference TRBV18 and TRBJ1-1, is NAGVMQNPRHLVRRRGQEARLRCSPMKGHSHVYWYRQLPEEGLKFMVYLQKENIIDESGMPKERFSAEFPKEGPSILRIQQVVRGDSAAYFCASSRGVRGTEAFFGQGTRLTVV.